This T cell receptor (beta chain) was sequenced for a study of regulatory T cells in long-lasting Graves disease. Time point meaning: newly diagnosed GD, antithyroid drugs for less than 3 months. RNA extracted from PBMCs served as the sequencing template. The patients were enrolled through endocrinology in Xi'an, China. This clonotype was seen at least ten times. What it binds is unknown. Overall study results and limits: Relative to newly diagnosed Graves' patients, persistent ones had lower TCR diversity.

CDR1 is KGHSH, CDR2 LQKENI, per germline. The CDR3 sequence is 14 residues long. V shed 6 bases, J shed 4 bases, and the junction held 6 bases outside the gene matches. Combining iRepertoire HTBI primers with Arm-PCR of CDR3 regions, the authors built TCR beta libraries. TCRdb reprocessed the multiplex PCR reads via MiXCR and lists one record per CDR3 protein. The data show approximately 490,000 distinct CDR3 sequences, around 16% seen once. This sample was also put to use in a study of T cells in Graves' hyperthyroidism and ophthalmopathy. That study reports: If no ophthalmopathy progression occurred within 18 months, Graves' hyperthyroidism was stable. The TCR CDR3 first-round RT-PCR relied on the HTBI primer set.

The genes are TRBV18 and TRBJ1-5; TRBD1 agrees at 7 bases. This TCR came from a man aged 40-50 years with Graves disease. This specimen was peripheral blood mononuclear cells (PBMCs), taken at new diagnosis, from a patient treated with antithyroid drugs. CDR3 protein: CASSVRDRNQPQHF. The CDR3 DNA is TGTGCCAGCTCCGTGAGGGACAGAAATCAGCCCCAGCATTTT.